This is a list of T cell receptor beta chains from one sample in a study of PD-1 blockade in classical Hodgkin lymphoma. Method: immunoSEQ multiplex PCR; TCRdb's copy keeps in-frame clones and lacks some. This table has 50,000 to 85,000 clones, 70% to 80% appearing once. The specimen was peripheral blood mononuclear cells (PBMCs), collected before the second cycle of nivolumab. These TCRs come from a human donor with classical Hodgkin lymphoma. Both conserved end residues are part of each CDR3. The D gene is left open where the match is weak. Only part of the rows carry a size: once, few, many, or a class if the clone is expanded.

cdr3_length j_call d_call clone_size v_call cdr3_aa cdr3_nt
14 TRBJ2-5 TRBD1 . TRBV29-1 CSVLRDRGTKTQYF TGCAGCGTTCTAAGGGACAGGGGGACTAAGACCCAGTACTTC
14 TRBJ1-1 TRBD1 medium-sized TRBV9 CASSRTGSNTEAFF TGTGCCAGCAGCCGGACAGGGTCGAACACTGAAGCTTTCTTT
15 TRBJ1-6 . many TRBV18 CASSPAEQGTSPLHF TGTGCCAGCTCACCCGCGGAGCAGGGTACCTCACCCCTCCACTTT
14 TRBJ2-1 TRBD1 few TRBV2 CATVGGTGVWEQFF TGTGCCACCGTAGGGGGGACAGGGGTGTGGGAGCAGTTCTTC
17 TRBJ2-7 TRBD1 few TRBV9 CASSVGTGTANSYEQYF TGTGCCAGCAGCGTAGGGACTGGGACAGCTAACTCCTACGAGCAGTACTTC
17 TRBJ1-1 TRBD1 . TRBV15 CATSRGDSAFMNTEAFF TGTGCCACCAGCAGGGGGGACAGTGCCTTCATGAACACTGAAGCTTTCTTT
16 TRBJ2-1 TRBD2 . TRBV7-6 CASSLSSGNSYNEQFF TGTGCCAGCAGCTTATCTAGCGGTAATTCCTACAATGAGCAGTTCTTC
16 TRBJ2-2 TRBD2 . TRBV9 CASSVLAGVVTGELFF TGTGCCAGCAGCGTCTTAGCGGGAGTGGTGACCGGGGAGCTGTTTTTT
16 TRBJ2-7 TRBD2 few TRBV7-9 CASSSASRLAAYEQYF TGTGCCAGCAGCTCTGCTTCGAGACTAGCTGCCTACGAGCAGTACTTC
15 TRBJ2-7 . . TRBV5-1 CASSFEGTPTYEQYF TGCGCCAGCAGCTTTGAAGGGACACCCACCTACGAGCAGTACTTC